This TCR beta chain originates from a study of regulatory T cells in long-lasting Graves disease. This clonotype was seen a few times. Its antigen is unknown. The CDR3 is 16 amino acids. CDR1 and CDR2 (germline): SGHRS, YFSETQ. V shed 3 bases and J shed 3 bases, with 19 bases lying between them. Findings and caveats of the study: Persistent disease preferred TRBV28, TRBJ1-2 and TRBJ2-5; new disease, TRBV20-1 and TRBJ2-1.

Time point noted: newly diagnosed GD, antithyroid drugs for less than 3 months. The authors made the TCR library using RNA they extracted from PBMCs. Construction of TCR beta libraries relied on iRepertoire HTBI primers and on Arm-PCR targeting CDR3 regions. TCRdb re-analysed the multiplex PCR reads in MiXCR, keeping a single row per CDR3 protein. Of about 540,000 distinct CDR3 sequences in the sample, 13% were seen once. This same sample was also part of a study on T cells in Graves' hyperthyroidism and ophthalmopathy.

The chain has TRBV5-1 and TRBJ2-7, with a tentative D call TRBD2 (5 bases). The starting material was peripheral blood mononuclear cells (PBMCs), obtained at new diagnosis, from a patient treated with antithyroid drugs. This receptor was identified in a young man with Graves disease. The CDR3 reads CASSWARARSIYEQYF. The CDR3 bases are TGCGCCAGCAGCTGGGCGAGGGCCCGATCTATCTACGAGCAGTACTTC.